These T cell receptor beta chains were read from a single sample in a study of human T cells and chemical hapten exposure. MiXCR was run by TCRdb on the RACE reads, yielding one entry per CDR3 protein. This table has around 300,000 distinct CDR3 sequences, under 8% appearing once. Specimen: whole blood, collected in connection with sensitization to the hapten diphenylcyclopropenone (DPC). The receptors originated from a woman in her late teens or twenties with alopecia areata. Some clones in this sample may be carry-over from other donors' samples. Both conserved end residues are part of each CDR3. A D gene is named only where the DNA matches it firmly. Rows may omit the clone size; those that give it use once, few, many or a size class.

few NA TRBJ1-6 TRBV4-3 CASSQGAAAYSPLHF TGCGCCAGCAGCCAAGGGGCGGCAGCATATTCACCCCTCCACTTT
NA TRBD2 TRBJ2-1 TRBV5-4 CASSPPGLATTGNEQFF TGTGCCAGCAGCCCCCCCGGACTAGCGACTACGGGCAATGAGCAGTTCTTC
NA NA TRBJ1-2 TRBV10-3 CAIMKQWTDYYGYTF TGTGCCATCATGAAACAATGGACAGACTACTATGGCTACACCTTC
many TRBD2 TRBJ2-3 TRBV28 CASSSSGASPHTDTQYF TGTGCCAGCAGTTCTAGCGGGGCATCCCCTCACACAGATACGCAGTATTTT
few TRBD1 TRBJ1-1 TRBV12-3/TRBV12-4 CASKTGGVGAFF TGTGCCAGCAAAACAGGGGGCGTAGGGGCTTTCTTT
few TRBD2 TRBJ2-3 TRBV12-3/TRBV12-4 CASSAGTSGVDTQYF TGTGCCAGCAGCGCTGGGACTAGCGGGGTAGATACGCAGTATTTT
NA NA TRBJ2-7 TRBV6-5 CASSYVRDGSYEQYF TGTGCCAGCAGTTACGTCCGGGACGGCTCCTACGAGCAGTACTTC
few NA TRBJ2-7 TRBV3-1 CASSVSPYEQYF TGTGCCAGCAGCGTAAGTCCCTACGAGCAGTACTTC
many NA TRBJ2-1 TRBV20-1 CSAPRGDYNEQFF TGCAGTGCCCCCCGCGGCGACTACAATGAGCAGTTCTTC
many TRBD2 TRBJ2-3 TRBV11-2 CASSLGGLAGGPDTQYF TGTGCCAGCAGCTTAGGTGGACTAGCGGGGGGGCCAGATACGCAGTATTTT
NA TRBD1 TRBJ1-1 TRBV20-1 CSARDYAGGFNTEAFF TGCAGTGCTAGAGATTACGCAGGGGGATTTAACACTGAAGCTTTCTTT